A single sample gave rise to the 15 T cell receptor beta chains below, sequenced in a study of blood T cell repertoires in COVID-19. The table came from immunoSEQ multiplex PCR; TCRdb's copy has only in-frame clones and leaves some out. The sample holds about 99,000 clones, 75% to 85% seen once. What was sequenced was peripheral blood. The source is a woman at least 80 years old with active or convalescent COVID-19.

The chain uses TRBV6-5 and TRBJ2-5; D is perhaps TRBD2 (6 bases). CDR1 MNHEY and CDR2 SVGAGI come from the germline V gene. This CDR3 has 14 amino acids. V was pared by 6 bases and J by 1 base, with 12 bases between. The CDR3 loop reads CASRALAAQETQYF. CDR3 DNA sequence: TGTGCCAGCAGGGCATTAGCGGCCCAAGAGACCCAGTACTTC.

The gene calls are TRBV5-1 and TRBJ2-7; 11 bases match TRBD1. Unmatched junction bases numbered 10, after V lost 4 bases and J lost 4 bases. CDR3 length equals 16 residues. CDR1 and CDR2 (germline): SGHRS, YFSETQ. The DNA for the CDR3 is TGCGCCAGCAGCATGGCCTGGGACAGGGGGTCATACGAGCAGTACTTC. Translated: CASSMAWDRGSYEQYF.

This chain links TRBV6-5 with TRBJ2-7; TRBD1 matches at 7 bases. CDR1 is MNHEY, CDR2 SVGAGI, per germline. The V and J ends lost 6 bases and 3 bases, in that order; junction bases with no gene match: 2. The length of the CDR3 is 12 residues. Here the CDR3 DNA reads TGTGCCAGCAGGGGGGACAGCTACGAGCAGTACTTC. Translated, it gives CASRGDSYEQYF.

The CDR3 protein is CASSVGTSGSGDTQYF. CDR3 DNA: TGTGCCAGCAGCGTCGGGACTAGCGGGAGTGGAGATACGCAGTATTTT. The rearrangement joins TRBV9 to TRBJ2-3; 14 bases are a match to TRBD2. V was pared by 2 bases and J by 5 bases, with 4 bases of the junction left unmatched. Germline loops: CDR1 SGDLS, CDR2 YYNGEE. CDR3 length: 16 amino acids. The entire variable domain, with the rest obtained from reference TRBV9 and TRBJ2-3, is as follows: DSGVTQTPKHLITATGQRVTLRCSPRSGDLSVYWYQQSLDQGLQFLIQYYNGEERAKGNILERFSAQQFPDLHSELNLSSLELGDSALYFCASSVGTSGSGDTQYFGPGTRLTVL.

The count of this clone is one. The chain couples TRBV5-6 to TRBJ2-7; 7 bases are shared with TRBD1. The CDR3 contains 15 residues. Trimming at V came to 4 bases and at J to 3 bases, leaving 10 bases not matched to a gene. CDR1 is SGHDT, CDR2 YYEEEE, per germline. CDR3 DNA sequence: TGTGCCAGCAGCCCGGGACAGTCATCATACTACGAGCAGTACTTC. Translated: CASSPGQSSYYEQYF.

Only one count was recorded for this clone. This sequence joins TRBV5-6 and TRBJ2-7; 8 nucleotides line up with TRBD2. CDR1 SGHDT and CDR2 YYEEEE come from the germline V gene. The V gene end was trimmed by 0 bases and the J gene end by 5 bases; junction bases not matched to a gene: 7. This CDR3 spans 15 amino acids. CDR3 residues: CASSLVGGEFDEQYF. The DNA for the CDR3 is TGTGCCAGCAGCTTGGTCGGGGGGGAGTTCGACGAGCAGTACTTC.

Note on this clone: Other DNA sequences from this sample encode an identical CDR3 as well. The chain recombines TRBV5-1 with TRBJ2-1; unclear D gene. From germline, CDR1 is SGHRS and CDR2 YFSETQ. The CDR3 extends over 13 amino acids. V was pared by 0 bases and J by 4 bases, with 5 bases between. This chain's CDR3 is CASSLGSYNEQFF. CDR3 DNA: TGCGCCAGCAGCTTGGGTTCGTACAATGAGCAGTTCTTC.

This clone has only a few counts. The chain employs TRBV19 and TRBJ2-7; possibly TRBD2 for D (5 bases). V was pared by 5 bases and J by 6 bases, with 14 bases between. The CDR3 length is 13 residues. Germline-derived CDR1 and CDR2 are LNHDA and SQIVND (reference sequence). The CDR3 loop is CASSAQLEAEQYF. Here the CDR3 DNA reads TGTGCCAGTAGTGCCCAGCTGGAGGCCGAGCAGTACTTC.

The chain couples TRBV7-2 to TRBJ1-6; D call uncertain. CDR3 size: 13 residues. The ends were cut back, 1 base at V and 14 bases at J, with 12 bases in the middle. Germline CDR1 SGHTA, CDR2 FQGNSA. The CDR3 DNA follows: TGTGCCAGCAGCTTAGGTCGGTCTAGGTCCCTCCACTTT. Translating it yields CASSLGRSRSLHF.

Worth noting for this clone: A junction end diverges from the germline sequence, so it may reflect a read error. The chain uses TRBV5-5 and TRBJ2-7, with a weak D call TRBD1 (6 bases). The CDR3 contains 13 residues. In germline, CDR1 is SGHKS, CDR2 YYEKEE (reference sequence). The CDR3 loop is CASSLQGSVEKYF. The CDR3 DNA follows: TGTGCCAGCAGCTTACAGGGCTCGGTCGAGAAGTACTTC. Complete variable domain (other parts from reference TRBV5-5 and TRBJ2-7): DAGVTQSPTHLIKTRGQQVTLRCSPISGHKSVSWYQQVLGQGPQFIFQYYEKEERGRGNFPDRFSARQFPNYSSELNVNALLLGDSALYLCASSLQGSVEKYFGPGTRLTVT.

The CDR3 nucleotides are TGTGCCAGCAGCCCACCCCCCGCGGAAGCGGGAGAAACAGATACGCAGTATTTT. Its translation is CASSPPPAEAGETDTQYF. The chain has TRBV13 and TRBJ2-3; 8 bases map to TRBD2. The ends lost 5 bases at V and 3 bases at J; junction bases unmatched: 16. The CDR3 is made up of 18 amino acids. Germline assignment: CDR1 PRHDT and CDR2 FYEKMQ (reference sequence).

The V call is TRBV11-2, the J call TRBJ2-5; 8 bases line up with TRBD2. The germline V gene encodes CDR1 SGHAT and CDR2 FQNNGV. The CDR3 extends over 15 amino acids. V lost 1 base to trimming and J lost 5 bases; unmatched junction nucleotides: 6. CDR3 in amino acids: CASSLGPRGGETQYF. The CDR3 coding sequence is TGTGCCAGCAGCTTAGGACCACGGGGGGGGGAGACCCAGTACTTC.

The CDR3 DNA sequence: TGTGCCAGCAGCCAAGACCCCGGGACTTCAACAGATACGCAGTATTTT. Residues: CASSQDPGTSTDTQYF. V is TRBV3-1 (or the pseudogene TRBV3-2) and J is TRBJ2-3; D perhaps matches TRBD2 (6 bases). V was shortened by 0 bases and J by 3 bases, with 13 bases between the two germline ends. The CDR3 has 16 residues. Germline CDR1 LGHDT, CDR2 YNNKEL (reference sequence).

The chain links TRBV18 to TRBJ2-7; 7 nucleotides align to TRBD1. The CDR3 spans 13 residues. Germline trimming cut 3 bases from V and 2 bases from J; bases unmatched to any gene: 1. Germline values: CDR1 KGHSH, CDR2 LQKENI. In nucleotides, the CDR3 is TGTGCCAGCTCACCGGGACAGCCCTACGAGCAGTACTTC. Residues: CASSPGQPYEQYF.

The gene calls are TRBV29-1 and TRBJ1-2; D gene uncertain. Germline V lookup: CDR1 SQVTM, CDR2 ANQGSEA. Trimming cost V 7 bases and J 4 bases, with 16 bases left between them. The CDR3 runs to 13 residues. In DNA form, the CDR3 reads TGCAGCGCAGGAGGGCCCGAAGGCTATGGCTACACCTTC. Translating gives CSAGGPEGYGYTF.